The clone carrying this TCR beta chain was detected only a few times. TCRdb's table, derived via immunoSEQ multiplex PCR, lists solely in-frame clones and lacks some. In the table there are over 400,000 clones, 89% of which are singletons. The data were taken from a study of Ad26.COV2.S vaccination and SARS-CoV-2 variants. Documented treatment: roughly 19 received Ad26.COV2.S at low or high dose, single or two shots; about 5 received placebo; per-sample allocation not given. Each sample was drawn 63 days after the first injection (of vaccine or placebo). The sample came from a Boston adult aged 18-55 years. This CDR3 contains 16 residues. Germline CDR1 SGDLS, CDR2 YYNGEE. Between the trimmed V and J ends, which lost 0 bases and 3 bases, there was a span of 12 bases.

This TCR was recovered from a person aged 18-65 years who received the Ad26.COV2.S COVID-19 vaccine or a placebo. Material: peripheral blood, obtained in a trial of Ad26.COV2.S vaccine versus placebo. V usage is TRBV9 and J usage is TRBJ2-2; D gene unclear. CDR3 nucleotides: TGTGCCAGCAGCGTAGGGTGGGGTTTGGACACCGGGGAGCTGTTTTTT. This codes for CASSVGWGLDTGELFF.